These 25 T cell receptor beta chains were sequenced from one sample in a study of T cells in Graves' hyperthyroidism and ophthalmopathy. RNA transcripts were the template for amplifying TCR beta CDR3 regions. The HTBI primer set drove a first-round RT-PCR of the TCR CDR3. TCRdb re-analysed the multiplex PCR reads in MiXCR, keeping a single row per CDR3 protein. The table has more than 550,000 distinct CDR3 sequences, 18% seen once. The sample comprised blood. These TCRs come from a woman aged 45-65 years with Graves' hyperthyroidism that later progressed to Graves' ophthalmopathy.

This clonotype came up many times. The V gene is TRBV12-3 or TRBV12-4, the J gene TRBJ2-3; 7 bases fit TRBD2. CDR3 length equals 18 residues. The junction had 16 bases not matched to a gene; V was cut back by 6 bases and J by 1 base. In nucleotides, the CDR3 is TGTGCCAGCAGCACCGGGCCCGGCGGGGGACCCCGCACAGATACGCAGTATTTT. Translation: CASSTGPGGGPRTDTQYF.

This clonotype has ten or more counts. The V and J genes are TRBV3-1 and TRBJ1-2, with TRBD1 as a possible D gene (6 bases). The CDR3 covers 14 residues. Germline V gene lookup returns CDR1 LGHDT and CDR2 YNNKEL (reference sequence). Trimming removed 5 bases at V and 8 bases at J, with 18 bases between. CDR3 amino acids: CASSDLGGSRGYTF. CDR3 in DNA: TGTGCCAGCAGCGACTTAGGGGGATCAAGAGGCTACACCTTC. Variable domain in full (rest from reference TRBV3-1 and TRBJ1-2): DTAVSQTPKYLVTQMGNDKSIKCEQNLGHDTMYWYKQDSKKFLKIMFSYNNKELIINETVPNRFSPKSPDKAHLNLHINSLELGDSAVYFCASSDLGGSRGYTFGSGTRLTVV.

The V gene is TRBV20-1, the J gene TRBJ2-2, with TRBD2 matching over 9 bases. The CDR3 has 14 amino acids. V gave up 4 bases and J gave up 7 bases; unmatched junction bases: 7. Germline V gives CDR1 DFQATT, CDR2 SNEGSKA (reference sequence). The CDR3: CSAIAGGAHGELFF. The CDR3 nucleotides read TGCAGTGCTATCGCGGGGGGGGCCCACGGGGAGCTGTTTTTT.

This clonotype came up many times. This sequence joins TRBV3-1 and TRBJ2-7; D perhaps matches TRBD1 (5 bases). The CDR3 has 13 amino acids. Trimming cost V 6 bases and J 1 base, with 10 bases left between them. Germline V gives CDR1 LGHDT, CDR2 YNNKEL (reference sequence). CDR3 amino acids: CASSLRTSYEQYF. CDR3 bases: TGTGCCAGCAGTCTCCGGACATCCTACGAGCAGTACTTC.

The genes are TRBV6-1 and TRBJ1-1; 7 nucleotides align to TRBD1. CDR3 length: 14 amino acids. Germline V gene lookup returns CDR1 MNHNS and CDR2 SASEGT. V lost 7 bases and J lost 4; bases outside the gene matches: 9. The CDR3 DNA is TGTGCCAGCAAGCTAGACAGGGAGGCCACTGAAGCTTTCTTT. Protein sequence: CASKLDREATEAFF.

The gene calls are TRBV4-1 and TRBJ1-2; 7 bases align to TRBD1. V shed 1 base, J shed 3 bases, and the junction held 14 bases outside the gene matches. The CDR3 runs to 18 residues. Per the germline V gene, CDR1 is MGHRA and CDR2 is YSYEKL. For the CDR3, the DNA is TGCGCCAGCAGCCAAGTTCCCCCTTGGGGACAGATCCACTATGGCTACACCTTC. This translates into CASSQVPPWGQIHYGYTF.

This clonotype was counted at least ten times. The V and J genes are TRBV3-1 and TRBJ1-1, with D maybe TRBD1 (5 bases). Germline V gene sequence: CDR1 LGHDT, CDR2 YNNKEL (reference sequence). The CDR3 totals 16 residues. V dropped 1 base and J dropped 6 bases, with 18 bases sitting between them. The CDR3 reads CASSQGSTAPDAEAFF. The CDR3 DNA reads as TGTGCCAGCAGCCAAGGATCGACAGCCCCGGACGCTGAAGCTTTCTTT.

This clonotype was detected ten times or more. The V gene is TRBV27, the J gene TRBJ2-7; 9 bases are a match to TRBD1. After removal of 4 bases from V and 6 bases from J, the junction contained 10 bases not matched to a gene. Germline CDR1 reads MNHEY; CDR2 reads SMNVEV (reference sequence). The CDR3 extends over 15 amino acids. As DNA, the CDR3 is TGTGCCAGCAGTTCCCGGACAGGGGCGAACGGCGAGCAGTACTTC. Amino acids: CASSSRTGANGEQYF.

The chain combines TRBV6-4 with TRBJ1-4; 10 nucleotides align to TRBD1. Trimming removed 5 bases from V and 1 base from J; junction bases left unmatched: 7. Germline CDR1 is MRHNA and CDR2 is SNTAGT. This CDR3 region has 17 residues. CDR3 residues: CASSYRDRGGTNEKLFF. The CDR3 nucleotides are TGTGCCAGCAGTTACCGGGACAGGGGCGGAACTAATGAAAAACTGTTTTTT.

This clonotype was observed a few times. The genes are TRBV9 and TRBJ2-3; 11 bases agree with TRBD2. V shed 3 bases and J 6 bases; nucleotides not matched to a gene: 9. CDR1 is SGDLS, CDR2 YYNGEE, per germline. The length of the CDR3 is 16 residues. The CDR3, as DNA: TGTGCCAGCAGCGCGTCCTTAGCGGGGGGGCTGGATACGCAGTATTTT. Residues: CASSASLAGGLDTQYF.

This clonotype occurred a few times. The V and J genes are TRBV20-1 and TRBJ2-7; TRBD2 agrees at 7 bases. The CDR3 runs 15 residues. V trimming: 2 bases; J trimming: 0 bases; junction bases outside the gene matches: 7. CDR1 is DFQATT, CDR2 SNEGSKA, per germline (reference sequence). CDR3 protein: CSARKERGSSYEQYF. As DNA, the CDR3 is TGCAGTGCTAGAAAGGAGCGGGGAAGCTCCTACGAGCAGTACTTC.

This clonotype was detected ten times or more. This chain connects TRBV20-1 to TRBJ2-5; tentatively, D is TRBD1 (5 bases). Germline CDR1 and CDR2: DFQATT and SNEGSKA (reference sequence). The CDR3 contains 13 residues. Trimming shortened V by 3 bases and J by 2 bases, and 10 bases separated the two germline ends. The DNA for the CDR3 is TGCAGTGCTAGCCTTGACAGTCAAGAGACCCAGTACTTC. This translates into CSASLDSQETQYF.

This clonotype was observed a few times. This chain joins TRBV5-4 and TRBJ2-5; 11 bases align to TRBD2. There are 15 residues in the CDR3. V shed 0 bases and J 3 bases; nucleotides not matched to a gene: 1. Per the germline V gene, CDR1 is SGHNT and CDR2 is YYREEE (reference sequence). DNA of the CDR3: TGTGCCAGCAGCTTGGTAGCGGGGGGGAAAGAGACCCAGTACTTC. It is translated as CASSLVAGGKETQYF.

This clonotype was recorded at least ten times. This chain links TRBV11-2 with TRBJ2-5, with a weak D call TRBD1 (6 bases). The length of the CDR3 is 13 residues. The V gene's germline CDR1 is SGHAT and CDR2 FQNNGV. Between the trimmed V and J ends, which lost 1 base and 4 bases, there was a span of 7 bases. The CDR3 region is CASSLGRGETQYF. The CDR3 DNA sequence: TGTGCCAGCAGCTTAGGCAGGGGAGAGACCCAGTACTTC.

J is TRBJ1-1 and V is TRBV18; no firm D call. V was clipped by 3 bases and J by 3 bases, with 14 bases between them. Germline CDR1 is KGHSH and CDR2 is LQKENI. The CDR3 totals 15 residues. CDR3 sequence (DNA): TGTGCCAGCTCACCGCCTAATATTCTGGACACTGAAGCTTTCTTT. Translation: CASSPPNILDTEAFF.

This clonotype was seen many times. In DNA, the CDR3 is TGTGCCAGCAGTTACCGTCCGGGTTGGTCCCAGCATTTT. Its translation is CASSYRPGWSQHF. This rearrangement joins TRBV6-5 to TRBJ1-5; D not resolved. Trimming left V 2 bases short and J 11 bases short, with 13 bases between. CDR3 length: 13 amino acids. Germline lookup yields CDR1 MNHEY and CDR2 SVGAGI.

This clonotype was picked up many times. The V and J genes are TRBV7-9 and TRBJ2-7; D is perhaps TRBD1 or TRBD2 (5 bases each). In germline, CDR1 is SEHNR, CDR2 FQNEAQ (reference sequence). The V end was cut by 3 bases, the J end by 0 bases, with 15 bases between. The CDR3 sequence is 16 residues long. DNA for the CDR3: TGTGCCAGCAGCTTCCGGGACGCAAGTATCTCCTACGAGCAGTACTTC. Protein: CASSFRDASISYEQYF.

Turning to this clonotype: The limits of the CDR3 on the DNA are not certain, so only TCRdb's listed CDR3 is given. CDR3 sequence: CASSSSSGSIGYTF. This chain links TRBV11-2 with TRBJ1-2. The CDR3 spans 14 residues, counting both ends. CDR1 is SGHAT, CDR2 FQNNGV, per germline.

This clonotype was detected many times. The chain recombines TRBV11-2 with TRBJ2-1, with 11 bases lining up with TRBD2. J lost 4 bases, V lost 4 bases, and 6 bases had no gene match. This CDR3 is built from 16 residues. Germline V lookup: CDR1 SGHAT, CDR2 FQNNGV. CDR3 loop: CASSSFGLAGYNEQFF. For the CDR3, the DNA is TGTGCCAGCAGCTCATTTGGACTAGCGGGTTACAATGAGCAGTTCTTC.

Ten or more counts support this clonotype. V and J are TRBV20-1 and TRBJ2-3, with 14 bases matching TRBD2. The CDR3 is made up of 15 amino acids. Germline V gene data show CDR1 as DFQATT and CDR2 as SNEGSKA (reference sequence). The J segment lost 3 bases and the V segment lost 5 bases, leaving 4 bases of the junction unmatched. CDR3 loop: CSAGTSGGATDTQYF. In DNA form, the CDR3 reads TGCAGTGCTGGGACTAGCGGGGGAGCGACAGATACGCAGTATTTT.

The table lists this clonotype with many counts. This chain connects TRBV27 to TRBJ2-1; maybe TRBD1 (5 bases). The V gene's germline CDR1 is MNHEY and CDR2 SMNVEV (reference sequence). The CDR3 has 16 amino acids. Trimming pared 5 bases from V and 0 bases from J, leaving 14 bases between. The CDR3 loop is CASSKDTRSSYNEQFF. CDR3 DNA sequence: TGTGCCAGCAGTAAGGACACCAGGAGCTCCTACAATGAGCAGTTCTTC.

The CDR3 sequence is CASKSRGGTEAFF. The CDR3 DNA reads TGTGCCAGCAAGTCGCGTGGGGGCACTGAAGCTTTCTTT. This rearrangement joins TRBV6-2 or TRBV6-3 to TRBJ1-1, with D possibly matching TRBD1 (5 bases). The CDR3 runs to 13 residues. With 7 bases removed from V and 4 bases from J, the gap between germline ends came to 13 bases. Germline CDR1 is MNHEY and CDR2 is SVGEGT.

At least ten counts were recorded for this clonotype. This chain joins TRBV5-1 and TRBJ1-6; no definite D call. CDR1 is SGHRS, CDR2 YFSETQ, per germline. Trimming shortened V by 2 bases and J by 8 bases, and 11 bases separated the two germline ends. The CDR3 has 14 amino acids. As DNA, the CDR3 is TGCGCCAGCAGCTTATCCGGGGTGGATTCACCCCTCCACTTT. Amino acids: CASSLSGVDSPLHF. The complete variable domain, with remaining parts taken from reference TRBV5-1 and TRBJ1-6, reads KAGVTQTPRYLIKTRGQQVTLSCSPISGHRSVSWYQQTPGQGLQFLFEYFSETQRNKGNFPGRFSGRQFSNSRSEMNVSTLELGDSALYLCASSLSGVDSPLHFGNGTRLTVT.

This clonotype was seen more than once but under ten times. CDR3 sequence reads: CASSESGSGSTQFF. The CDR3 DNA sequence: TGTGCCAGCAGTGAATCTGGTAGCGGGAGCACGCAGTTCTTC. V is TRBV6-1 and J is TRBJ2-1; 9 bases match TRBD2. Germline V gives CDR1 MNHNS, CDR2 SASEGT. The CDR3 is made up of 14 amino acids. J gave up 12 bases and V 2 bases, and 8 bases lay outside the gene matches.

Ten or more counts support this clonotype. The chain carries TRBV9 and TRBJ1-4, with D unresolved. The CDR3 runs to 11 residues. V lost 6 bases, J lost 7 bases, and 7 bases lay in between. Germline CDR1 is SGDLS and CDR2 is YYNGEE. DNA for the CDR3: TGTGCCAGCACCCCTGGTGAAAAACTGTTTTTT. This sequence encodes CASTPGEKLFF.